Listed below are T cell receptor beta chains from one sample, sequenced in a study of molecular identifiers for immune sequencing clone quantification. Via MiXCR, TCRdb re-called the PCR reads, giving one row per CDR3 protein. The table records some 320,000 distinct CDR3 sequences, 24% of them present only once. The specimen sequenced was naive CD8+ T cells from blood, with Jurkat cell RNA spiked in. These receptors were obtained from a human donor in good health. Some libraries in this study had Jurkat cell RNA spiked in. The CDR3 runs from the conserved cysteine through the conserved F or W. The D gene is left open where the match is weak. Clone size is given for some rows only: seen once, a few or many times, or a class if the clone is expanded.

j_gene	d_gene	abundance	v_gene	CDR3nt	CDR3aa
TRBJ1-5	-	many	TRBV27	TGTGCCAGCAGTTTTGTGGGGGTCCGGTCCTCTCAGCCCCAGCATTTT	CASSFVGVRSSQPQHF
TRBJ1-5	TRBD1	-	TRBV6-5	TGTGCCAGCAGTTATCTAGGGGGCCAAAATCAGCCCCAGCATTTT	CASSYLGGQNQPQHF
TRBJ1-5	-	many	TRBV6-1	TGTGCCAGCAGTGAATCAGTGGGCTTAGGGTCGGGTCAGCCCCAGCATTTT	CASSESVGLGSGQPQHF
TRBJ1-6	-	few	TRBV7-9	TGTGCCAGCAGCTCCGGCAGCCCGGGCTTTAATTCACCCCTCCACTTT	CASSSGSPGFNSPLHF
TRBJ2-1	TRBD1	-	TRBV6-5	TGTGCCAGCAGTCCCGGGACAGCCTACAATGAGCAGTCCTTC	CASSPGTAYNEQSF
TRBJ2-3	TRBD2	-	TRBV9	TGTGCCCGCCGCTTGGGGGGCGGGGGGCGCACAGATACGCAGTATTTT	CARRLGGGGRTDTQYF
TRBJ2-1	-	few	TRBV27	TGTGCCAGCAGAACGCAAGGGAACGCCTACAATGAGCAGTTCTTC	CASRTQGNAYNEQFF
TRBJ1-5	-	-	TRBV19	TGTGCCAGTAGTACCCGTGGCGGGGGCGCTCAGCCCCAGCATTTT	CASSTRGGGAQPQHF
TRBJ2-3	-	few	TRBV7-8	TGTGCCAGCAGCCTAGTGGGCAGAAACACAGATACGCAGTATTTT	CASSLVGRNTDTQYF
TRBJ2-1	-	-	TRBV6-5	TGTGCCAGCCCTGAAGGGGCCACCAATGAGCAGTTCTTC	CASPEGATNEQFF
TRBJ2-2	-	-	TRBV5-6	TGTGCCAGCAGCTTGGTTCTCGGAACCGGGGAGCTGTTTTTT	CASSLVLGTGELFF
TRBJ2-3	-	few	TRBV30	TGTGCCTGGGAGGGGGGACTAAACATGGCAGATACGCAGTATTTT	CAWEGGLNMADTQYF
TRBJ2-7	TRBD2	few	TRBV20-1	TGCAGTGCTGGGGGGGGATCCTACGAGCAGTACTTC	CSAGGGSYEQYF
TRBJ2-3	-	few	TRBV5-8	TGTGCCAGCAGCTTGGTCTTGCAAGGGACAGATACGCAGTATTTT	CASSLVLQGTDTQYF
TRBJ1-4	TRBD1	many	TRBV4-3	TGCGCCAGCAGCACTTGGACAGGGGAATTTGAAAAACTGTTTTTT	CASSTWTGEFEKLFF
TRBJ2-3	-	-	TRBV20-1	TGCAGTGCTAGAGATTTGGGAGATACGCAGTATTTT	CSARDLGDTQYF
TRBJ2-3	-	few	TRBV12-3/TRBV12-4	TGTGCCAGCAGTCTCCTTATTCAAACAAGAGATACGCAGTATTTT	CASSLLIQTRDTQYF
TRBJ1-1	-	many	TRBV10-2	TGCGCCAGCAGTGAGTTCAGGGTCATGAACACTGAAGCTTTCTTT	CASSEFRVMNTEAFF
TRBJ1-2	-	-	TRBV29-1	TGCAGCGTTGAGGAGGGGAAGGTTGGCTACACCTTC	CSVEEGKVGYTF
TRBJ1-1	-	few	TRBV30	TGTGCCTGGAGTGTAATCACTGGGGGCACTGAAGCTTTCTTT	CAWSVITGGTEAFF
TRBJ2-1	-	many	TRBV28	TGTGCCAGCAGTTTGGGTGAGCAGTTCTTC	CASSLGEQFF
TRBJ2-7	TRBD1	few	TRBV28	TGTGCCAGCACCTTAGGACAGGGGTTTTACGAGCAGTACTTC	CASTLGQGFYEQYF
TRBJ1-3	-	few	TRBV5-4	TGTGCCAGCACCTGGCGGGGCGGTCCGAACTCTGGAAACACCATATATTTT	CASTWRGGPNSGNTIYF
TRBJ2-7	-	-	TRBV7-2	TGTGCCAGCAGCTTCCTGGGTTCAGGGGAGCAGTACTTC	CASSFLGSGEQYF
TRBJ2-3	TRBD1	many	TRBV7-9	TGTGCCAGCAGCTTAAGCCTCAAAGGGGGCTCAACAGATACGCAGTATTTT	CASSLSLKGGSTDTQYF
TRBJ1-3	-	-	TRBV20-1	TGCAGTGCTAGAGAGTGGGAAACTGGAAACACCATATATTTT	CSAREWETGNTIYF
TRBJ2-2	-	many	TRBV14	TGTGCCAGCAGCCAAGATTCCGAGTACACCGGGGAGCTGTTTTTT	CASSQDSEYTGELFF
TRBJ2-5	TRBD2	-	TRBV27	TGTGCCAGCAGTCCCAAACTAGCGGGTGGAAAAGAGACCCAGTACTTC	CASSPKLAGGKETQYF
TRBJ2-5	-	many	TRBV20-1	TGCAGTGCTAGGACACTAGTTGCCCAAGAGACCCAGTACTTC	CSARTLVAQETQYF
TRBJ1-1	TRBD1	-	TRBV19	TGTGCCAGTAGGGATTTGGACAGGGGGAGCACTGAAGCTCTCTTT	CASRDLDRGSTEALF
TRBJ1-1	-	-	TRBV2	TGTGCCAGCAGGAAGAAGGGCTCCTTGGGTGAAGCTTTCTTT	CASRKKGSLGEAFF
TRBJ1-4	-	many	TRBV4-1	TGCGCCAGCAGCCAAGATCAGCGAGTCCAAAAACTGTTTTTT	CASSQDQRVQKLFF
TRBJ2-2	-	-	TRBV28	TGTGCCAGCAGTTTAAGGGGTTCGGGCACCGGGGAGCTGTTTTTT	CASSLRGSGTGELFF
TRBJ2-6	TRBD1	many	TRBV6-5	TGTGCCAGCAGTTACCCACCGACAGGGGCAGGTGGGGCCAACGTCCTGACTTTC	CASSYPPTGAGGANVLTF
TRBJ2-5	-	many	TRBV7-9	TGTGCCAGCAGCCAGCAGGACTCATCACAAGAGACCCAGTACTTC	CASSQQDSSQETQYF
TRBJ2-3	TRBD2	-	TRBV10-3	TGTGCCATCAGTGAGGGGGGACTAGCGGGAGACGGGACAGATACGCAGTATTTT	CAISEGGLAGDGTDTQYF
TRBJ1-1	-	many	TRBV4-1	TGCGCCAGCAGCCAAGGGACAGCCTTCGGAAACACTGAAGCTTTCTTT	CASSQGTAFGNTEAFF
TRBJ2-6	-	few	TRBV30	TGTGCCTGGAGCGAAAAGTCAGGGGCCAACGTCCTGACTTTC	CAWSEKSGANVLTF
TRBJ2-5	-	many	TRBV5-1	TGCGCCAGCACCCCTCCGGGAGAGACCCAGTACTTC	CASTPPGETQYF
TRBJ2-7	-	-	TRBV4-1	TGCGCCAGCAGCCAAATTACGGCAGGCCCCTACGAGCAGTACTTC	CASSQITAGPYEQYF
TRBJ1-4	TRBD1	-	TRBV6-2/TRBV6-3	TGTGCCAGCAGTTACCGAGGACAGGGTGGAAAACTGTTTTTT	CASSYRGQGGKLFF
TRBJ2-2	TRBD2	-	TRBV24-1	TGTGCCACCAGTGCCCCGGGAGGTACCGGGGAGCTGTTTTTT	CATSAPGGTGELFF
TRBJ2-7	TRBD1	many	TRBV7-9	TGTGCCAGCAGCCCCACAGGGGGATGGGAGCAGTACTTC	CASSPTGGWEQYF
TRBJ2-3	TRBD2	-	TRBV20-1	TGCTGTGCGGAGAAGGGACTAGTGGGAGTATACACAGATACGCAGTATTTT	CCAEKGLVGVYTDTQYF
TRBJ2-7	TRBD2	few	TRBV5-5	TGTGCCAGCAGCCTTAGCGGGAACGAGCAGTACTTC	CASSLSGNEQYF